This T cell receptor (beta chain) came from a study of T cell responses to AZD1222 COVID-19 vaccine. Findings of the study overall: Repertoires in all cases were sampled only once the peak T cell response had passed.

Profiled with immunoSEQ multiplex PCR; TCRdb holds only in-frame clones, not every one. The profile shows around 150,000 clones, 70% to 90% of them singletons. This clone was counted a single time. Its antigen is not identified. V was clipped by 2 bases and J by 0 bases, with 8 bases between them. In germline, CDR1 is MDHEN, CDR2 SYDVKM. This CDR3 spans 14 amino acids. The rearrangement links TRBV28 to TRBJ2-7; TRBD1 is a possible D gene (5 bases). The TCR originated in an adult in good health. The sequenced sample was peripheral blood, obtained on day 0 of AZD1222 vaccination. The CDR3 nucleotides read TGTGCCAGCAGTTTACCACAGGCCTCCTACGAGCAGTACTTC. Its protein is CASSLPQASYEQYF.